The entry that follows covers one T cell receptor (beta chain) sequence. This clonotype was counted ten times or more. Which antigen it targets is not known. Base qualities were left out, and no much larger clone turns up one base away. This sample is drawn from a study of T cells after yellow fever vaccination (dated by TCRdb to about 2019). Looking at the study overall: The SMART-Seq v4 Ultra Low Input RNA kit was used to prepare libraries from fractions with low cell numbers. To follow T-cell clones before and after both primary and booster YFV17D yellow fever vaccination, bulk TCR alpha and beta repertoires underwent longitudinal sequencing. Two healthy male donors, one aged 18 to 30 and one aged 30 to 40 years, were included in the cohort. Bulk PBMC replicates and cell subsets were isolated from blood drawn at multiple timepoints before and after both primary and secondary immunization.

The study at large found these results: Computational filtering was needed because FACS-sorted repertoires could contain abundant contaminating clonotypes from the bulk population. After the booster, most clones that had expanded after primary vaccination were detected again (around 97% of CD4 and around 88% of CD8), suggesting broad maintenance of memory. Compared with the primary T-cell response, the secondary T-cell response was faster but weaker, reaching its peak on day 5 rather than on day 15. A small share of clonotypes occurred in both CD4 and CD8 compartments, likely arising from convergent recombination. Only a couple of donors were included in the study, so the extent to which the findings can be generalized is limited.

This sample's treatment or condition label indicates: live attenuated yellow fever vaccine strain. Two biological replicates of bulk PBMCs were collected at each blood-draw timepoint. A standard Ficoll-Paque protocol was used to isolate PBMCs from peripheral blood. TriZol was used to extract RNA from bulk PBMCs, CD4 and CD8 fractions, and dextramer-positive and dextramer-negative fractions. The data were produced on an Illumina NovaSeq 6000. TCR cDNA was made using 5'RACE template switching, a step that added a universal primer site and unique molecular identifiers. cDNA synthesis was primed from both the TCR alpha and TCR beta constant segments. Library amplification involved two PCR steps, and the second step added sample barcodes and sequencing adapters. Sequencing of libraries was done on Illumina HiSeq 2500 (2x100 bp) or NovaSeq (2x150 bp). The study's own analysis went as follows. Reads were demultiplexed and collapsed into UMI consensus sequences with MIGEC, and V(D)J alignment was performed with MiXCR. Using edgeR on replicate PBMC samples, clonotypes were called vaccine-responding if FDR was below 0.01 and the log2 fold change was above 5 up to day 15. Each bulk clonotype was labeled CD4 or CD8 based on which sequenced repertoire, CD4 or CD8, contained the clonotype at higher abundance. The raw public data were reprocessed by TCRdb itself: fastp quality trimming at Q25, MiXCR clonotype calling, in-frame beta chains only. Rows with one shared CDR3 protein collapse into an entry with the most common genes and DNA. TCRdb, not the original authors, processed these V and J calls. Present in this sample are just over 300,000 distinct CDR3 sequences, 3.6% of which were seen just once. The ten largest clones take up 20% to 25% of the sample.

This clonotype originated in a man younger than 35 who received the YFV17D yellow fever vaccine. Sequences were derived from PBMCs, sampled on the day of the yellow fever booster vaccination.

The bases read TGCAGTGCTTCCTGGACTAGCGGGGCGCGGGATACGCAGTATTTT. This translates into CSASWTSGARDTQYF. Rearrangement joined TRBV20-1 to TRBJ2-3, with 12 bases matching TRBD2. Trimming takes 5 bases off V and 6 bases off J; junction bases not matched to a gene: 9. The CDR1 and CDR2 encoded by the germline V gene (reference sequence) are DFQATT and SNEGSKA. From cysteine to phenylalanine, the CDR3 is 15 amino acids long. CDR3 DNA only is kept here, 45 bases in frame from base 1.